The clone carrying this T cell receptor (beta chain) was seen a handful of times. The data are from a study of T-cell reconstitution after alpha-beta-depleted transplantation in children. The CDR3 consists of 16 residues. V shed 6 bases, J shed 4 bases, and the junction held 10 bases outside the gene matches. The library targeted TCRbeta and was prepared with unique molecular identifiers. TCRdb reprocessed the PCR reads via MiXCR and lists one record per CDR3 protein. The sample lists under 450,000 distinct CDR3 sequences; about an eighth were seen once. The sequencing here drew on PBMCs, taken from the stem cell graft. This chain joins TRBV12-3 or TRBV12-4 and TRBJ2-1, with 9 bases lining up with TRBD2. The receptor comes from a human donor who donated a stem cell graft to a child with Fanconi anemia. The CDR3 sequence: CASRGLGSGGYNEQFF. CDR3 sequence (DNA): TGTGCCAGCAGGGGGTTGGGTAGCGGGGGATACAATGAGCAGTTCTTC.